This entry lists 28 T cell receptor beta chains sequenced from one sample in a study of early T cells in non-severe SARS-CoV-2 infection. TCRdb ran MiXCR on the 5' RACE reads and lists one entry per CDR3 protein. The table lists tens of thousands of distinct CDR3 sequences, roughly 9.5% of them singletons, with around 5.5% in the top ten. The sequenced material came from whole blood. All receptors come from an adult who was a healthcare worker with PCR-confirmed SARS-CoV-2 infection or an uninfected control (not recorded which).

CDR3 amino acids: CASSYSGPGSSPLHF. The CDR3 region has the DNA TGTGCCAGCAGTTACTCTGGACCGGGTAGTTCACCCCTCCACTTT. The V gene is TRBV6-2 or TRBV6-3, the J gene TRBJ1-6; D is undetermined. CDR1 is MNHEY, CDR2 SVGEGT, per germline. The CDR3 runs to 15 residues. V was pared by 0 bases and J by 9 bases, with 12 bases between.

The genes are TRBV29-1 and TRBJ2-1, with 12 bases identical to TRBD2. Losses at the gene ends were 4 bases for V and 9 bases for J; bases not matched to a gene: 1. The CDR3 covers 12 residues. The germline CDR1 and CDR2 sequences are SQVTM and ANQGSEA. Here the CDR3 DNA reads TGCAGCGTTGTGACTAGCGGGGGTGAGCAGTTCTTC. Amino acid sequence: CSVVTSGGEQFF.

This clonotype was detected a few times. The chain employs TRBV20-1 and TRBJ2-1; 10 bases match TRBD2. With V trimmed by 3 bases and J by 6 bases, 11 bases remained unmatched. The V gene's germline CDR1 is DFQATT and CDR2 SNEGSKA (reference sequence). The CDR3 is made up of 16 amino acids. The DNA of the CDR3 is TGCAGTGCTAGCCTGCGGACTAGCGGCCGAAGCAATGAGCAGTTCTTC. It translates to CSASLRTSGRSNEQFF.

V and J are TRBV10-3 and TRBJ1-1; D is uncertain. From germline, CDR1 is ENHRY and CDR2 SYGVKD. The CDR3 contains 13 residues. Deletions cut 4 bases from V and 1 base from J, with 7 bases between. This CDR3 reads CAISGAGNTEAFF. For the CDR3, the DNA is TGTGCCATCAGTGGCGCGGGGAACACTGAAGCTTTCTTT.

The CDR3 DNA sequence: TGTGCCAGCAGTTTTCAGACTATAGCGGGAGGGCCTGATACGCAGTATTTT. Protein: CASSFQTIAGGPDTQYF. The chain couples TRBV27 to TRBJ2-3; 11 bases match TRBD2. The CDR3 extends over 17 amino acids. V shed 3 bases, J shed 6 bases, and the junction held 11 bases outside the gene matches. CDR1 is MNHEY, CDR2 SMNVEV, per germline (reference sequence).

In its sample, this clonotype was seen many times. The rearrangement links TRBV20-1 to TRBJ1-4; a weak D match, TRBD1 (6 bases). CDR1 is DFQATT and CDR2 is SNEGSKA in the germline V gene (reference sequence). The V gene lost 1 base and the J gene lost 2 bases, with 11 bases spanning the gap. The CDR3 loop spans 15 amino acids. The CDR3 nucleotides read TGCAGTGCTAGAGGACGGGACAATACTAATGAAAAACTGTTTTTT. It translates to CSARGRDNTNEKLFF.

This clonotype came up many times. V gene TRBV5-8 combines with J gene TRBJ1-1; D is uncertain. Trimming shortened V by 0 bases and J by 0 bases, and 6 bases separated the two germline ends. The CDR3 covers 14 residues. CDR1 is SGHTS, CDR2 YDEGEE, per germline. CDR3 sequence: CASSLDGLNTEAFF. CDR3 nucleotide sequence: TGTGCCAGCAGCTTGGATGGTTTGAACACTGAAGCTTTCTTT.

The V gene is TRBV20-1, the J gene TRBJ2-5; 9 bases match TRBD2. The CDR3 has 12 residues. Germline loops: CDR1 DFQATT, CDR2 SNEGSKA (reference sequence). CDR3 protein: CSMTSGQETQYF. The CDR3 DNA reads TGCAGCATGACTAGCGGCCAAGAGACCCAGTACTTC.

There are many counts of this clonotype. The CDR3 loop is CASSLRRQGVNNEQFF. CDR3 nucleotide sequence: TGTGCCAGCAGCTTACGTCGACAGGGGGTGAACAATGAGCAGTTCTTC. V gene TRBV13 combines with J gene TRBJ2-1; 9 bases are a match to TRBD1. Germline values: CDR1 PRHDT, CDR2 FYEKMQ (reference sequence). The CDR3 runs 16 residues. The trim removed 2 bases at V and 5 bases at J, leaving 7 bases unmatched.

There are many counts of this clonotype. This sequence joins TRBV20-1 and TRBJ1-1; 7 bases match TRBD1. The CDR3 contains 15 residues. The junction had 8 bases not matched to a gene; V was cut back by 3 bases and J by 1 base. Germline CDR1 is DFQATT and CDR2 is SNEGSKA (reference sequence). The CDR3 bases are TGCAGTGCTAGGGAACTGGGACAGACGAACACTGAAGCTTTCTTT. Translated, it gives CSARELGQTNTEAFF.

This clonotype was observed many times. The chain's CDR3 is CASSPSSLTETQYF. The CDR3 DNA reads as TGTGCCAGCTCACCAAGTTCCCTGACGGAGACCCAGTACTTC. The chain couples TRBV18 to TRBJ2-5, with D hard to call. The CDR3 is 14 amino acids. V was shortened by 2 bases and J by 5 bases, with 12 bases between the two germline ends. CDR1 is KGHSH, CDR2 LQKENI, per germline.

This clonotype was observed a handful of times. This chain links TRBV7-8 with TRBJ2-7; D unclear. The CDR3 has 16 amino acids. Germline V CDR1 and CDR2: SGHVS, FQNEAQ. Trimming removed 1 base at V and 4 bases at J, with 17 bases between. This CDR3 is CASSLGVPGPGYEQYF. The CDR3 DNA reads TGTGCCAGCAGCTTAGGGGTTCCGGGCCCCGGATACGAGCAGTACTTC.

This clonotype was seen many times. J is TRBJ2-3 and V is TRBV6-5, with D possibly being TRBD1 or TRBD2 (5 bases each). Germline assignment: CDR1 MNHEY and CDR2 SVGAGI. V dropped 0 bases and J dropped 5 bases, with 15 bases sitting between them. The CDR3 extends over 16 amino acids. The CDR3 region has the DNA TGTGCCAGCAGTTACTCCCGGGACCTGCTTGGAGATACGCAGTATTTT. Translating it yields CASSYSRDLLGDTQYF.

This clonotype showed up many times. V usage is TRBV27 and J usage is TRBJ2-5; TRBD1 or TRBD2 may be the D gene (5 bases each). This CDR3 contains 14 residues. CDR1 and CDR2 from the germline V gene are MNHEY and SMNVEV (reference sequence). The germline V and J ends were trimmed by 6 bases and 4 bases, with 15 bases remaining between them. CDR3 region: CASRKVGVGETQYF. DNA for the CDR3: TGTGCCAGCAGGAAGGTGGGGGTAGGAGAGACCCAGTACTTC.

This clonotype was observed at least ten times. The chain carries TRBV10-3 and TRBJ2-5; 8 nucleotides agree with TRBD2. V lost 3 bases and J lost 2; bases outside the gene matches: 2. The CDR3 spans 14 residues. Germline V gene sequence: CDR1 ENHRY, CDR2 SYGVKD. The CDR3, as DNA: TGTGCCATCAGTGAAACTAGCGGTCAAGAGACCCAGTACTTC. This gives the protein CAISETSGQETQYF.

The chain combines TRBV19 with TRBJ1-5, with 7 nucleotides matching TRBD1. CDR3 length: 14 amino acids. Trimming cost V 7 bases and J 3 bases; bases outside gene matches: 6. Germline V lookup: CDR1 LNHDA, CDR2 SQIVND (reference sequence). The DNA for the CDR3 is TGTGCCAGTACTAGGACAGGCTTCAATCAGCCCCAGCATTTT. Its translation is CASTRTGFNQPQHF.

Here the CDR3 reads CSASGRYSGNTIYF. In nucleotides, the CDR3 is TGCAGTGCTAGCGGCAGGTATTCTGGAAACACCATATATTTT. The chain is built from TRBV20-1 and TRBJ1-3; D gene ambiguous. The CDR3 contains 14 residues. The V end lost 3 bases, the J end lost 1 base, and 10 bases lay between the germline ends. Looked up from germline, CDR1 is DFQATT and CDR2 is SNEGSKA (reference sequence).

In its sample, this clonotype was seen a few times. This rearrangement joins TRBV11-2 to TRBJ2-3, with D perhaps matching TRBD1 (6 bases). CDR3 size: 11 residues. Germline V lookup: CDR1 SGHAT, CDR2 FQNNGV. Trimming took 6 bases from V and 8 from J, leaving 9 bases between them. In DNA form, the CDR3 reads TGTGCCAGCAGACTAGGGGGTACGCAGTATTTT. Translated: CASRLGGTQYF.

This clonotype was counted between two and nine times. The chain couples TRBV5-6 to TRBJ2-3, with D possibly TRBD1 on 6 matching bases. Trimming removed 0 bases from V and 4 bases from J, with 12 bases in between. The CDR3 runs to 15 residues. Germline assignment: CDR1 SGHDT and CDR2 YYEEEE. CDR3: CASSLGSTGPDTQYF. The DNA of the CDR3 is TGTGCCAGCAGCTTGGGGTCGACAGGTCCAGATACGCAGTATTTT.

This rearrangement joins TRBV9 to TRBJ2-3; TRBD2 might be the D (5 bases). Germline V lookup: CDR1 SGDLS, CDR2 YYNGEE. V lost 0 bases, J lost 2 bases, and 13 bases lay in between. This CDR3 has 16 amino acids. The CDR3 reads CASSVGGRQNTDTQYF. CDR3 DNA: TGTGCCAGCAGCGTAGGCGGGCGGCAGAACACAGATACGCAGTATTTT.

This clonotype was detected ten times or more. The chain combines TRBV11-2 with TRBJ2-3; 7 bases agree with TRBD2. CDR3 length: 15 amino acids. From germline, CDR1 is SGHAT and CDR2 FQNNGV. The ends lost 5 bases at V and 6 bases at J; junction bases unmatched: 11. CDR3 region: CASSASGLPRDTQYF. Here the CDR3 DNA reads TGTGCCAGCAGCGCCTCGGGACTACCTAGGGATACGCAGTATTTT.

This clonotype was recorded at least ten times. The chain uses TRBV28 and TRBJ1-6; D is undetermined. The germline V and J ends were trimmed by 6 bases and 6 bases, with 3 bases remaining between them. Germline CDR1 reads MDHEN; CDR2 reads SYDVKM. The CDR3 has 11 residues. The CDR3 spells CASRGNSPLHF. CDR3 sequence (DNA): TGTGCCAGCAGGGGTAATTCACCCCTCCACTTT.

This clonotype was counted many times. This chain uses TRBV7-8 with TRBJ1-6, with a tentative D call TRBD1 (5 bases). Germline-derived CDR1 and CDR2 are SGHVS and FQNEAQ. V was clipped by 8 bases and J by 13 bases, with 21 bases between them. The length of the CDR3 is 14 residues. The CDR3 DNA follows: TGTGCCAGCTCACAATGGGACGCCGGCGTTCCCCTCCACTTT. Its protein product is CASSQWDAGVPLHF. Using reference TRBV7-8 and TRBJ1-6 for the parts outside the CDR3, the full variable domain is GAGVSQSPRYKVAKRGQDVALRCDPISGHVSLFWYQQALGQGPEFLTYFQNEAQLDKSGLPSDRFFAERPEGSVSTLKIQRTQQEDSAVYLCASSQWDAGVPLHFGNGTRLTVT.

The table lists this clonotype with many counts. Written as DNA, the CDR3 is TGTGCCAGCAACGGCGAAACAGCGGGAGGGGGGTCCTACAATGAGCAGTTCTTC. This translates into CASNGETAGGGSYNEQFF. The chain has TRBV11-2 and TRBJ2-1, with 10 nucleotides matching TRBD2. CDR3 length: 18 amino acids. Unmatched junction bases numbered 13, after V lost 7 bases and J lost 1 base. Germline CDR1 is SGHAT and CDR2 is FQNNGV.

This clonotype is labeled medium-sized. The V gene is TRBV30, the J gene TRBJ1-1; possible D gene TRBD1, 5 bases. Germline V gives CDR1 GTSNPN, CDR2 SVGIG (reference sequence). Trimming removed 3 bases at V and 5 bases at J, with 16 bases between. The CDR3 is made up of 14 amino acids. DNA of the CDR3: TGTGCCTGGAGGACCCGGGGGTCGGGGACTGAAGCTTTCTTT. Protein sequence: CAWRTRGSGTEAFF.

This clonotype showed up many times. The chain couples TRBV29-1 to TRBJ1-2, with D uncertain. V dropped 7 bases and J dropped 8 bases, with 17 bases sitting between them. CDR3 size: 12 residues. Germline V CDR1 and CDR2: SQVTM, ANQGSEA. The CDR3 sequence: CSAEPANWGYTF. The CDR3 DNA sequence: TGCAGCGCGGAGCCGGCGAATTGGGGCTACACCTTC.

The genes are TRBV18 and TRBJ1-5, with D possibly matching TRBD1 (5 bases). The V end was cut by 3 bases, the J end by 0 bases, with 15 bases between. Germline CDR1 KGHSH, CDR2 LQKENI. This CDR3 is 17 amino acids long. In DNA form, the CDR3 reads TGTGCCAGCTCACCTAAGGGGCCATTCTATAGCAATCAGCCCCAGCATTTT. It codes for CASSPKGPFYSNQPQHF.

This clonotype was seen ten or more times. The gene calls are TRBV7-6 and TRBJ2-1; D possibly corresponds to TRBD2 (5 bases). The CDR3 loop spans 13 amino acids. CDR1 SGHVS and CDR2 FNYEAQ come from the germline V gene. The V and J ends lost 3 bases and 7 bases respectively, with 10 bases between them. CDR3 loop: CASSFSLANEQFF. In DNA, the CDR3 is TGTGCCAGCAGCTTTTCCCTAGCAAATGAGCAGTTCTTC.